This record concerns one T cell receptor beta chain sequence. The sample comes from a study of breast tumors, draining lymph nodes, adjacent tissues. Samples came from axillary lymph nodes draining the breast cancer. Germline CDR1 reads GTSNPN; CDR2 reads SVGIG (reference sequence). The J segment lost 6 bases and the V segment lost 3 bases, leaving 9 bases of the junction unmatched. This CDR3 contains 14 residues. TCRdb passed the multiplex PCR reads through MiXCR, listing each CDR3 protein once. This table has about 89,000 distinct CDR3 sequences, about 27% appearing once. The chain combines TRBV30 with TRBJ1-1, with 8 nucleotides matching TRBD1. The sequence came from a female donor with breast cancer. Some clones in this sample may be carry-over from other donors' samples. The material sequenced was axillary lymph node tissue. The CDR3 spells CAWRSPDRASEAFF. CDR3 coding DNA: TGTGCCTGGAGATCCCCGGACAGGGCGTCTGAAGCTTTCTTT.